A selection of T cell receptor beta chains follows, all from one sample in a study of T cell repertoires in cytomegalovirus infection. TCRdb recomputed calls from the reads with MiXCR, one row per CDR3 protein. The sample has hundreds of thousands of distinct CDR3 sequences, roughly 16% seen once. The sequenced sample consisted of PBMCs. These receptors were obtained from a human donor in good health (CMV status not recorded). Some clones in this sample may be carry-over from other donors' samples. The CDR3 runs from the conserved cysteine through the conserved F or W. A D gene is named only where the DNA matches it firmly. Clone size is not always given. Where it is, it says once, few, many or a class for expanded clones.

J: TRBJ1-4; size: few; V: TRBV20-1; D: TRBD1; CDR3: CSATGLGTGNEKLFF; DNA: TGCAGTGCTACAGGCTTGGGGACAGGGAACGAAAAACTGTTTTTT
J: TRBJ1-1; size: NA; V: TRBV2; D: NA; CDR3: CASSKQGPGAFF; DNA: TGTGCCAGCAGTAAACAGGGTCCGGGAGCTTTCTTT
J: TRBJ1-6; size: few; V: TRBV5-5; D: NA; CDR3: CASSPLTVSPLHF; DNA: TGTGCCAGCAGCCCACTGACAGTTTCACCCCTCCACTTT
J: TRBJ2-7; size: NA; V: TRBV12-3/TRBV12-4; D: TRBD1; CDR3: CASSFRPGQNYEQYF; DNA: TGTGCCAGCAGTTTTCGGCCGGGACAGAACTACGAGCAGTACTTC
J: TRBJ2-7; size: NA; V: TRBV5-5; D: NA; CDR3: CASSPEAGSYEQYF; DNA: TGTGCCAGCAGCCCCGAGGCCGGGTCCTACGAGCAGTACTTC
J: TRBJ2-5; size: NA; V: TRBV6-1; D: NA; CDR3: CASSSSVWGETQYF; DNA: TGTGCCAGCAGTTCGAGCGTGTGGGGGGAGACCCAGTACTTC
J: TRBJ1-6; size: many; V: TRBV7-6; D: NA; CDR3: CASSPDNGGNSPLHF; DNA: TGTGCCAGCAGCCCTGACAACGGAGGCAATTCACCCCTCCACTTT
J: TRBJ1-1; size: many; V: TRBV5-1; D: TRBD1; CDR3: CASSLTGGTEAFF; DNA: TGTGCCAGCAGTTTAACAGGGGGAACTGAAGCTTTCTTT
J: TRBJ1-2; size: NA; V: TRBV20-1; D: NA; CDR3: CSASPGRNYGYTF; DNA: TGCAGTGCTAGCCCGGGCCGTAACTATGGCTACACCTTC
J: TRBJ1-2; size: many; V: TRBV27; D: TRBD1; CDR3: CASSPLSTGLYGYTF; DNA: TGTGCCAGCAGTCCACTTTCGACAGGGTTATATGGCTACACCTTC
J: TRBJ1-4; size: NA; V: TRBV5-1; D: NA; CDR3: CASSFSLTATNEKLFF; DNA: TGCGCCAGCAGCTTTAGCCTGACAGCAACTAATGAAAAACTGTTTTTT
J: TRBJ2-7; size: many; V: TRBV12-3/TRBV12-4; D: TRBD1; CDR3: CATTRQGYEQYF; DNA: TGTGCCACCACACGACAGGGCTACGAGCAGTACTTC
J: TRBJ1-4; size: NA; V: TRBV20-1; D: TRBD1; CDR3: CSANLMGTGNNEKLFF; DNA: TGCAGTGCTAACCTTATGGGGACAGGAAATAATGAAAAACTGTTTTTT
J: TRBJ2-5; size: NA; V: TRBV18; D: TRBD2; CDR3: CASSPTSGGIQETQYF; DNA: TGTGCCAGCTCACCTACTAGCGGGGGAATACAAGAGACCCAGTACTTC
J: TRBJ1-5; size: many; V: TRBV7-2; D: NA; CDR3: CASSLKGGAGNQPQHF; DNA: TGTGCCAGCAGCTTAAAGGGGGGTGCGGGCAATCAGCCCCAGCATTTT
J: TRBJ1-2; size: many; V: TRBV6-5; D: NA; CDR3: CASSYSISLTNYGYTF; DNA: TGTGCCAGCAGTTACTCGATTTCCCTTACTAACTATGGCTACACCTTC
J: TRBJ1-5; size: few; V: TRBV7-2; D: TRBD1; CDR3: CASSVLPGGDQPQHF; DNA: TGTGCCAGCAGCGTACTACCAGGGGGCGATCAGCCCCAGCATTTT
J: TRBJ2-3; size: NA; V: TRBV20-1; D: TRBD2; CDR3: CSALPWRGGVTDTQYF; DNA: TGCAGTGCTCTTCCTTGGCGGGGAGGGGTCACAGATACGCAGTATTTT